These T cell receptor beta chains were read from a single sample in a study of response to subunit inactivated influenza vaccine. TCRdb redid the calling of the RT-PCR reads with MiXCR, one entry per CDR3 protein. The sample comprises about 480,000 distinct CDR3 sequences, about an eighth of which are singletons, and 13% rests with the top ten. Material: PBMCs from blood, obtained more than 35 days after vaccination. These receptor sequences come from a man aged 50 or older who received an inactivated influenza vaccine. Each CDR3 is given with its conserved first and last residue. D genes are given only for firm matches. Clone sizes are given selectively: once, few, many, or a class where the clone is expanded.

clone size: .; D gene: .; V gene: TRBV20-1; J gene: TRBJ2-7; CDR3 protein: CSAREPGRSGREQYF; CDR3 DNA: TGCAGTGCTAGAGAACCGGGACGGAGCGGGCGCGAGCAGTACTTC
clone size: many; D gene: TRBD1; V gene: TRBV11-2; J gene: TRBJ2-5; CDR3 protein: CASSFQTGDGETQYF; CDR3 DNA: TGTGCCAGCAGCTTCCAGACAGGGGATGGCGAGACCCAGTACTTC
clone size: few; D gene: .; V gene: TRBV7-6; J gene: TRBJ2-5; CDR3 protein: CASSPSGQWETQYF; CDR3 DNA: TGTGCCAGCAGCCCCTCGGGGCAGTGGGAGACCCAGTACTTC
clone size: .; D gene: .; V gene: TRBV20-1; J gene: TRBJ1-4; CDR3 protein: CSARGGDLAIDEKLFF; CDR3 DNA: TGCAGTGCTAGAGGGGGCGATCTCGCCATCGATGAAAAACTGTTTTTT
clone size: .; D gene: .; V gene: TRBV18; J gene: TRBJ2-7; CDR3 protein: CASSPPGSRGYEQYF; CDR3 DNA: TGTGCCAGCTCACCTCCCGGGAGTAGGGGGTACGAGCAGTACTTC
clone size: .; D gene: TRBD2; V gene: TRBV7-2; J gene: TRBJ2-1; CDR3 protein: CASSLRLAGIYSYNEQFF; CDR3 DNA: TGTGCCAGCAGCTTGCGACTAGCGGGGATATATTCTTACAATGAGCAGTTCTTC
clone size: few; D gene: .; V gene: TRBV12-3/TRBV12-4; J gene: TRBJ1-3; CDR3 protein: CASSWDDGNTIYF; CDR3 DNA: TGTGCCAGCAGTTGGGATGACGGAAACACCATATATTTT
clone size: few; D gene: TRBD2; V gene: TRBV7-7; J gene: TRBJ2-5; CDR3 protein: CASSLGLAEGETQYF; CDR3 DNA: TGTGCTAGCAGCTTAGGACTAGCGGAGGGGGAGACCCAGTACTTC
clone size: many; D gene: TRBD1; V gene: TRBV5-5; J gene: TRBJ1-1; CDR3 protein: CASSLATTGEAFF; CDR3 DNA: TGTGCCAGCAGCTTGGCCACGACAGGGGAAGCTTTCTTT
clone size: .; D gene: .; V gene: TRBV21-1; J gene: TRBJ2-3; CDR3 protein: CASSKEGRQQGSRYTQYF; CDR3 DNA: TGTGCCAGCAGCAAAGAAGGTCGGCAACAGGGGTCGAGATATACGCAGTATTTT
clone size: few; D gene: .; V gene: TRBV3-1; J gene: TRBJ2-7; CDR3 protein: CATRSSSSYEQYF; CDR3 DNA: TGTGCCACCCGGTCGTCAAGCTCCTACGAGCAGTACTTC
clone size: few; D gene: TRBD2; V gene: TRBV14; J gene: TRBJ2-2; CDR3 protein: CASSPGLAGGELFF; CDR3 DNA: TGTGCCAGCAGCCCCGGACTAGCCGGCGGGGAGCTGTTTTTT
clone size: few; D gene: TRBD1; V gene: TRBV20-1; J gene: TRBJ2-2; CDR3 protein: CSARRDRGSPGELFF; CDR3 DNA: TGCAGTGCACGCCGGGACAGGGGAAGTCCCGGGGAGCTGTTTTTT
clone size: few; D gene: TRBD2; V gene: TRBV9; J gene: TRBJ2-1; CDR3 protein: CASSPGTNSSEQFF; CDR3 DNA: TGTGCCAGCAGCCCCGGGACTAATAGTAGCGAGCAGTTCTTC
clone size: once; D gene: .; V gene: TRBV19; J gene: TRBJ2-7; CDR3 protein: CASSPQQVSYEQYF; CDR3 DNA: TGTGCCAGTAGTCCACAACAGGTCTCCTACGAGCAGTACTTC
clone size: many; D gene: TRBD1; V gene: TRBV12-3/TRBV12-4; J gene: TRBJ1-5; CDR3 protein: CASSLSGGWSNQPQHF; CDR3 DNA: TGTGCCAGCAGTTTGTCAGGGGGCTGGAGCAATCAGCCCCAGCATTTT
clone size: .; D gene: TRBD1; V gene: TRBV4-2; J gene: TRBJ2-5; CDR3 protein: CASSQGQGLETQYF; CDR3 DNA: TGTGCCAGCAGCCAAGGACAGGGGCTGGAGACCCAGTACTTC
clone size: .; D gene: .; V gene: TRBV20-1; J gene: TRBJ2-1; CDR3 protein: CSARSGSTYNEQFF; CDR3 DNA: TGCAGTGCCCGGTCAGGGTCTACCTACAATGAGCAGTTCTTC
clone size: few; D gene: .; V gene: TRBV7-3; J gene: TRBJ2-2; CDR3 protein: CASSPRAKGTGELFF; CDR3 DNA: TGTGCCAGCAGCCCCCGGGCCAAGGGCACCGGGGAGCTGTTTTTT
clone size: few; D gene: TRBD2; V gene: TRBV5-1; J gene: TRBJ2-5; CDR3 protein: CASSLAWTSGGEETQYF; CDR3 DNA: TGCGCCAGCAGCTTGGCCTGGACTAGCGGGGGGGAAGAGACCCAGTACTTC
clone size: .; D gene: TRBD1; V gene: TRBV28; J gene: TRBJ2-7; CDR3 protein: CASSLGDRGRIEQYF; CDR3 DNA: TGTGCCAGCAGTTTGGGGGACAGGGGGCGCATCGAGCAGTACTTC
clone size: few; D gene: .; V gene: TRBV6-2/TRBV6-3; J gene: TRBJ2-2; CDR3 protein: CASRPYSGELFF; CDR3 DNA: TGTGCCAGCCGCCCGTACTCCGGGGAGCTGTTTTTT
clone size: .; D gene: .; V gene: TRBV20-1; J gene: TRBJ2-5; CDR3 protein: CSASLGVGETQYF; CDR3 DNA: TGCAGTGCTTCCCTCGGGGTGGGCGAGACCCAGTACTTC
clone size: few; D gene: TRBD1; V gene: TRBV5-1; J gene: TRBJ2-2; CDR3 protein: CASSSRGQDTGELFF; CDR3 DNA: TGCGCCAGCAGCTCCAGGGGGCAAGACACCGGGGAGCTGTTTTTT
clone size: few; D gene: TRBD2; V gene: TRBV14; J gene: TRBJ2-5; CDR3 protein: CASSRLAGEGETQYF; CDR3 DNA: TGTGCCAGCAGTCGACTAGCGGGAGAGGGCGAGACCCAGTACTTC
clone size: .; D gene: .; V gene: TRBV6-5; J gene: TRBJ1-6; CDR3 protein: CASTDYNSPLHF; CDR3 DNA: TGTGCCAGCACCGACTATAATTCACCCCTCCACTTT
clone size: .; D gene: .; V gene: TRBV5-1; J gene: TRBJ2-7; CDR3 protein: CASSLVPPDLTKEQYF; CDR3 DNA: TGCGCCAGCAGCTTGGTCCCCCCGGATCTGACAAAGGAGCAGTACTTC